Shown below are 4 T cell receptor beta chains from a single sample sequenced in a study of CD8 T cells in Susac syndrome. Reverse transcription of roughly 0.45 to 1 ug RNA used random hexamers. Using its own MiXCR run on the immunoSEQ multiplex PCR reads, TCRdb lists one record per CDR3 protein. The sample lists approximately 140,000 distinct CDR3 sequences; 75% to 90% were seen once. Material: CD8+ T cells from PBMCs. These receptors all stem from a human donor with multiple sclerosis.

In its sample, this clonotype was seen once. V gene TRBV4-3 combines with J gene TRBJ2-3; 10 bases are a match to TRBD2. The V and J ends lost 2 bases and 12 bases, in that order; junction bases with no gene match: 17. This CDR3 has 17 residues. The germline V gene has CDR1 LGHNA and CDR2 YSLEER. The CDR3 sequence: CASSQKGLLAGEDSQYF. As DNA, the CDR3 is TGCGCCAGCAGCCAAAAGGGCTTGCTAGCGGGAGAGGATTCTCAGTATTTT.

This chain joins TRBV7-9 and TRBJ2-2, with no clear D. Trimming took 1 base from V and 4 from J, leaving 7 bases between them. Looked up from germline, CDR1 is SEHNR and CDR2 is FQNEAQ (reference sequence). The CDR3 has 14 amino acids. The CDR3 loop is CASSLVAPTGELFF. In DNA form, the CDR3 reads TGTGCCAGCAGCTTAGTTGCTCCCACCGGGGAGCTGTTTTTT.

The chain recombines TRBV12-3 or TRBV12-4 with TRBJ2-3; a weak D match, TRBD2 (6 bases). The CDR3 runs 12 residues. Trimming left V 5 bases short and J 4 bases short, with 7 bases between. The CDR3 here is CASSTGADTQYF. CDR3 nucleotide sequence: TGTGCCAGCAGTACGGGGGCAGATACGCAGTATTTT.

The chain links TRBV5-1 to TRBJ2-5; D remains unclear. The germline CDR1 and CDR2 sequences are SGHRS and YFSETQ. Trimming took 4 bases from V and 1 from J, leaving 8 bases between them. The CDR3 covers 13 residues. The chain's CDR3 is CASSADGQETQYF. DNA of the CDR3: TGCGCCAGCAGCGCTGACGGCCAAGAGACCCAGTACTTC.